Here is one T cell receptor beta chain with its context. Methods used by the authors: Amplification of reference gene primers provided the estimated nucleated cell counts. Measured with immunoSEQ multiplex PCR; TCRdb has only the in-frame clones, and not every one. V and J calls and clone size come straight from that table; D and trimming were deduced from the DNA. This table has about 180,000 clones, roughly 79% appearing once. The data belong to a study of blood T cell repertoires in COVID-19. Study-level information: PBMCs, B-cell-depleted T cells, or T cells provided the cDNA or gDNA that made up the material.

V lost 5 bases to trimming and J lost 7 bases, with 9 bases between them. Per the germline V gene, CDR1 is DFQATT and CDR2 is SNEGSKA (reference sequence). The CDR3 consists of 11 residues. Sequencing was carried out using peripheral blood. This chain joins TRBV20-1 and TRBJ1-3, with D maybe TRBD1 (5 bases). The clonotype was recovered from a woman in her 70s with acute or convalescent COVID-19. CDR3 nucleotides: TGCAGTGCTGGCGGGGGGAACACCATATATTTT. Its protein is CSAGGGNTIYF.